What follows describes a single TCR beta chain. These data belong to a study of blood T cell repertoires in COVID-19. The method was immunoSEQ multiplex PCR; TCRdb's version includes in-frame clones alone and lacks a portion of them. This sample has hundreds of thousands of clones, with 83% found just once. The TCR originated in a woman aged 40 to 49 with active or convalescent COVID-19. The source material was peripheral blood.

CDR3: CASSKGETQYF. CDR3 bases: TGTGCCAGCAGTAAGGGGGAGACCCAGTACTTC. J is TRBJ2-5 and V is TRBV6-5; weak D call: TRBD1 (5 bases). This CDR3 spans 11 amino acids. From germline, CDR1 is MNHEY and CDR2 SVGAGI. The ends were cut back, 5 bases at V and 5 bases at J, with 6 bases in the middle.